A selection of T cell receptor beta chains follows, all from one sample in a study of shared clonotypes between healthy human individuals. Using immunoSEQ multiplex PCR, the repertoire was profiled, and TCRdb retains in-frame clones only, with some absent. The table shows under 2,000,000 clones, with approximately 95% occurring only once. The sample taken for sequencing was naive CD8+ T cells sorted from blood. All receptors come from a man aged 18 to 30 in good health. Each CDR3 is given without its conserved first and last residue.

TRBV2 | ARKQGGTGELF
TRBV14 | ASSHPEGVYTEAF
TRBV10-1 | ASSGELGGSGTGELF
TRBV6-1 | ASSEYGAGSYEQY
TRBV7-9 | ASSPRVSYEQF
TRBV27 | ASSLSVTSYNSPLH
TRBV13 | ASSLGGEETQY
TRBV9 | ASSPWPGTEAF
TRBV4-1 | ASSQTSGMDEQF
TRBV13 | ASSFGQAWDSPLH
TRBV7-2 | ASSKGLAGGEETQY
TRBV6-1 | ASSEAASAPPRYEQY
TRBV9 | ASNGDSTTDTQY
TRBV27 | ASSFSASVDRIYEQY
TRBV9 | ASSVLAGGLEAQY
TRBV11-2 | ASSLVQGAGELF
TRBV7-3 | ASSSYGTDGTGELF
TRBV5-4 | ASSAKDPGSDTQY
TRBV28 | ASSSNPGDEETQY
TRBV5-6 | ASSLWDRGYEQY
TRBV11-3 | ASSTTGENSPLH
TRBV29-1 | SVPSAQGNQPQH
TRBV4-3 | ASSQDLPGQGTYEQY
TRBV7-8 | ASSLAPSEADTQY
TRBV2 | ASSEAQGQSFAVIYGYT
TRBV5-6 | ASSLDPGLSPGDEQY
TRBV7-6 | ASSLAGGEQY
TRBV11-2 | ASSLEQRTDTQY